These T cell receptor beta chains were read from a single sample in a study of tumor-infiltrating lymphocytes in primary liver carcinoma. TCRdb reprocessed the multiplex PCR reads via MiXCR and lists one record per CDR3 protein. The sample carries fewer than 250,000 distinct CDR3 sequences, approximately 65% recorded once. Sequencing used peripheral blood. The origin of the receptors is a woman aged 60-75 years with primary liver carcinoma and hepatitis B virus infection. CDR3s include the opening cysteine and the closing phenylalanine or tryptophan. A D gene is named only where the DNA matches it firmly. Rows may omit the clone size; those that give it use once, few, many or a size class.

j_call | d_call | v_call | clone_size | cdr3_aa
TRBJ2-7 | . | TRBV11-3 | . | CASSLERVRGHSSYEQYF
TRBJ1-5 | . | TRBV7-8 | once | CVSSLRPHSNQPQHF
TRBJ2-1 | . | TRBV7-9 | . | CASSLGVAEVYSEQFF
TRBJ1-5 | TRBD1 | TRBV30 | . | CAWRGRGLNNQPQHF
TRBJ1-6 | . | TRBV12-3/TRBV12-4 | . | CVSSLLSRGNSPLHF
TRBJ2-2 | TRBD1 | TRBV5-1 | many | CASSLALRTGPTGELFF
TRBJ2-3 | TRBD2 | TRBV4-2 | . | CASSQVEGGSGGTDTQYF
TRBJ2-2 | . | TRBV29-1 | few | CSVESEVRANTGELFF
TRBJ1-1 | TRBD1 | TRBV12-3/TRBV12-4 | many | CASSRGQLNTEAFF
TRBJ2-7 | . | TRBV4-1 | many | CASSQVTGVGVGPYEQYF
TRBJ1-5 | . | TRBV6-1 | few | CASLVDNQPQHF
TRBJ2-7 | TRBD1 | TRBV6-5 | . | CASRRGQTNGQYF
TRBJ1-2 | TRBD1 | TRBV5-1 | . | CASSSTGAGYGYTF
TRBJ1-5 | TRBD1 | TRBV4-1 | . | CASSPRTGDSNQTQRF
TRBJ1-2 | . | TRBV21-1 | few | CASSKAWEVLWYGYTF
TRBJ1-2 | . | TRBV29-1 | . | CSVRQATGYGYSF
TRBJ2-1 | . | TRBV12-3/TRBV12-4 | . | CASTPGATKSDAQFF
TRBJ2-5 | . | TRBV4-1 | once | CASNSLFGGTQYF
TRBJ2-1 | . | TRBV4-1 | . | CASSQVVRGRCNEQFF
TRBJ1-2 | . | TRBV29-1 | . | CSVDGLEDGYTF
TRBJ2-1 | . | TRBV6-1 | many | CASNPDYYNEQFF
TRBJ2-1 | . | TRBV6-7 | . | CTSSYASYNEQFF
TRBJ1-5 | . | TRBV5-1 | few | CASSLGLGVGQPQHF
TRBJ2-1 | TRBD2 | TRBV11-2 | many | CASISGTSSYNEQFF
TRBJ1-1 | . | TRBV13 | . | CASSGGAPLNTEAFF
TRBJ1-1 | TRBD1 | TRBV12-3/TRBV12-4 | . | CASTPGQANTEAFF
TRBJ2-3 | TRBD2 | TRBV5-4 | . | CASSPPTGTSGTDTQYF
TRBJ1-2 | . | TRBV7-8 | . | CASSLSRENGYTF
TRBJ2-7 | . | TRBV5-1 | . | CTSSTGLYEQYF
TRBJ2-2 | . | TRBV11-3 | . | CASSSGVASNTGQLFF
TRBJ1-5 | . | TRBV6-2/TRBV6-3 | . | CASSRSYSSQPQHF
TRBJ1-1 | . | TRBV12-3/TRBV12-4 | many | CASSLVGNTEAFF
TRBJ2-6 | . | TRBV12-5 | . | CASGGRGSGTNVLTF
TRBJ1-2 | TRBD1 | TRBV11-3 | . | CASSATTGALDYGYTF
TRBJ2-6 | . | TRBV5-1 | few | CASSRIGGTYSGANVLTF
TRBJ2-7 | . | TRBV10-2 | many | CASRGATYEQYF
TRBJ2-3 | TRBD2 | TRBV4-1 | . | CASSRAGSASTDTQCF
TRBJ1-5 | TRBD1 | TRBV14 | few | CASSATGGNQPQHF
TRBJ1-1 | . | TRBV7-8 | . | CASSLVTAEAFF
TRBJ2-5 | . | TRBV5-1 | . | CASSLSSGGFETQYF
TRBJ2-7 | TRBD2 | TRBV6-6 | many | CASSHGGSLYEQYF
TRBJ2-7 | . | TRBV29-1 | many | CSTGGQGGSEQYF
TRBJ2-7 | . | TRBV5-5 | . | CASSLGGTCSYEQYF
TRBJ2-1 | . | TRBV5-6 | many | CASSLGFVGGNEQFF
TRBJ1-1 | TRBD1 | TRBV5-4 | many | CASSPTGGNTEAFF
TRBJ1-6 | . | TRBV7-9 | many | CASRREGETSPLHF
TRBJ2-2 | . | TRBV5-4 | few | CASSPRDKNTGELFF
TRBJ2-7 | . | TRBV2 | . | CASSGTGIYDQYF
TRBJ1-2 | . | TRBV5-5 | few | CASSFDSRGYTF
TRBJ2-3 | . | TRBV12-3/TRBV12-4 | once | CASSVADPPGDMQYF
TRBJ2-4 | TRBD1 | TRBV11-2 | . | CASSSVGTGVQNIQYF
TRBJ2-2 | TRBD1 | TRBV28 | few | CASSLVGTEHTGELFF
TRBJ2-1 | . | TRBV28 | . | CARSTRTAAYNEQFF
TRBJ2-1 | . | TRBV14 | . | CASSPSLRRGYNEQFF
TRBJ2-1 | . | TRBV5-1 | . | CASNANHNEQFF